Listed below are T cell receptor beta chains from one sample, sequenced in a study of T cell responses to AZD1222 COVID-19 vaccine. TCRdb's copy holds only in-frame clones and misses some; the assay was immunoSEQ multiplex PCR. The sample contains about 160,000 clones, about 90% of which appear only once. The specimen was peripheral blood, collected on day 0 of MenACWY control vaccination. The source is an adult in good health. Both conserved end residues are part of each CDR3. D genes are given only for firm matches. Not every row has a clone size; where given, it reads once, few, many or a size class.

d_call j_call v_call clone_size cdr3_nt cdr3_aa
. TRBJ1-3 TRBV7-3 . TGTGCCAGCAGCTTATCTGGCCCAGGGGCTGGAAACACCATATATTTT CASSLSGPGAGNTIYF
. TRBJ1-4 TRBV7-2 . TGTGCCAGCAGCCCTTGGGGGAGGGAGTCCGAAAAACTGTTTTTT CASSPWGRESEKLFF
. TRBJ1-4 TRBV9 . TGTGCCAGCAGCGTAGGTTCCGGTGAAAAACTGTTTTTT CASSVGSGEKLFF
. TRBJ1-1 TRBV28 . TGTGCCAGCAGTGAGCCTCTTCTTTCTGAAGCTTTCTTT CASSEPLLSEAFF
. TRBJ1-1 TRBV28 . TGTGCCAGCAGTTTACGCCAGGGTTGGACTGAAGCTTTCTTT CASSLRQGWTEAFF
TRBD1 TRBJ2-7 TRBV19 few TGTGCCAGTAGCCCAGGGGGTTACGAGCAGTACTTC CASSPGGYEQYF
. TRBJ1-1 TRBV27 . TGTGCCAGCAGTTTCAATGGGGGCCGATTGAACACTGAAGCTTTCTTT CASSFNGGRLNTEAFF
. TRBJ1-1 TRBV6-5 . TGTGCCAGCAGAATCGGACGAATGGCGAACACTGAAGCTTTCTTT CASRIGRMANTEAFF
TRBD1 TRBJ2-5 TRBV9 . TGTGCCAGCAGCGCCCGGGACAGGGGGATACAAGAGACCCAGTACTTC CASSARDRGIQETQYF
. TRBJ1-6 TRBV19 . TGTGCCAGTAGCCAGGAACCAAGTAATTCACCCCTCCACTTT CASSQEPSNSPLHF
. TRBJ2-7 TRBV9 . TGTGCCAGCAGCGTAGGCTCCACCTACGAGCAGTACTTC CASSVGSTYEQYF
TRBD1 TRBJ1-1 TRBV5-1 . TGCGCCAGCAGCCTGGGACAGGGGAGTAACACTGAAGCTTTCTTT CASSLGQGSNTEAFF
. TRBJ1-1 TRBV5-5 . TGTGCCAGCAGCGGAACCGGGACTGGAGCTTTCTTT CASSGTGTGAFF
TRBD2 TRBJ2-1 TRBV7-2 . TGTGCCAGCAGCGCCTTGGGGAGGGCGAGTAATGAGCAGTTCTTC CASSALGRASNEQFF
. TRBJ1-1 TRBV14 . TGTGCCAGCAGCCAGACCTCCTACAGGGATGTAAGCTCTGAAGCTTTCTTT CASSQTSYRDVSSEAFF
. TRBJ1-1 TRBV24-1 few TGTGCCACCAGGCAGGGCACTGAAGCTTTCTTT CATRQGTEAFF
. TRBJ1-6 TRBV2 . TGTGCCAGCAGTGAATTGCAGAGTTATAATTCACCCCTCCACTTT CASSELQSYNSPLHF
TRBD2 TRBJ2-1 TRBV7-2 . TGTGCCAGCAGCTTAGTTAGCGGGCCCCCCTACAATGAGCAGTTCTTC CASSLVSGPPYNEQFF
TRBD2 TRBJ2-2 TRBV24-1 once TGTGCCACCAGTGATCCCTCTTCCCCGGGAGGGTACACCGGGGAGCTGTTTTTT CATSDPSSPGGYTGELFF
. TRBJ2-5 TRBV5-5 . TGTGCCAGCAGCTTGGGGGTTAGCCAGTCGTCCCAGTACTTC CASSLGVSQSSQYF
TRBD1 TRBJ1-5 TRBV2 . TGTGCCAGCAGTGGGGACAGGGTTCCTCAGCCCCAGCATTTT CASSGDRVPQPQHF
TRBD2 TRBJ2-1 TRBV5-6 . TGTGCCAGCAGCTTGGTACGGGGTAGCGGGCAAAGATACAATGAGCAGTTCTTC CASSLVRGSGQRYNEQFF
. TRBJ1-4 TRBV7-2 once TGTGCCAGCAGCACTCAGACAGGAACTAATGAAAAACTGTTTTTT CASSTQTGTNEKLFF
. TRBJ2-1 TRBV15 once TGTGCCACCAGCAGTTCCTCCCACAGGGAAGACGATGAGCAGTTCTTC CATSSSSHREDDEQFF
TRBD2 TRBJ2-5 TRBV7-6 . TGTGCCAGCAGCTACCTGACTAGCGCCCACCAAGAGACCCAGTACTTC CASSYLTSAHQETQYF
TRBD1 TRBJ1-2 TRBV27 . TGTGCCAGCAGTTTATACGTCGGGACAGGGACGTTGGGTGGCTACACCTTC CASSLYVGTGTLGGYTF
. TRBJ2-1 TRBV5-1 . TGCGCCAGCGCTTCCGGGATCCGGTCCTACAATGAGCAGTTCTTC CASASGIRSYNEQFF
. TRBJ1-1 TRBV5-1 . TGCGCCAGCAGTGCCAGAGGGGACACTGAAGCTTTCTTT CASSARGDTEAFF
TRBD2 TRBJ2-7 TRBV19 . TGTGCCAGTAGTATTATTGGGCGGGGGGACTACGAGCAGTACTTC CASSIIGRGDYEQYF
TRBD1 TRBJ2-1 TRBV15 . TGTGCCACCAGAGCCGGGACAGAGACCAATGAGCAGTTCTTC CATRAGTETNEQFF
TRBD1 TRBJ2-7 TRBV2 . TGTGCCAGCAGTGAAGCGCGACAGGGGATGGGATACTACGAGCAGTACTTC CASSEARQGMGYYEQYF
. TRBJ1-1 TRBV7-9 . TGTGCCAGCAGCTTAGTTTTAGGCCGCGAGAACACTGAAGCTTTCTTT CASSLVLGRENTEAFF
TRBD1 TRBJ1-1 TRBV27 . TGTGCCAGCAGTCGGGCGGACAGGATCCCCCCTGAAGCTTTCTTT CASSRADRIPPEAFF
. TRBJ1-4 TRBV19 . TGTGCCAGCAGACAGTCAACTAATGAAAAACTGTTTTTT CASRQSTNEKLFF
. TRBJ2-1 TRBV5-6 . TGTGCCAGCAGCTTGCCCCCTTCTCTAGCGCTCTCCCTCTACGATGAGCAGTTCTTC CASSLPPSLALSLYDEQFF
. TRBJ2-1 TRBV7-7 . TGTGCTAGCAGCTTAGAGGCAGGCCGGGGCAATGAGCAGTTCTTC CASSLEAGRGNEQFF
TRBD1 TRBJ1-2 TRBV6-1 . TGTGCCAGCAGCGAAGACAGGGGGCCCGGCTACACCTTC CASSEDRGPGYTF
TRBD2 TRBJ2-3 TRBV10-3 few TGTGCCATCACTGGGGCGCGGGGGGAAACAGATACGCAGTATTTT CAITGARGETDTQYF
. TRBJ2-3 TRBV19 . TGTGCCAGTAGCGCCGGGACGGTTGACACAGATACGCAGTATTTT CASSAGTVDTDTQYF
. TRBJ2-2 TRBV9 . TGTGCCAGCAGCGTAGGACTAGGGGCCGGGGAGCTGTTTTTT CASSVGLGAGELFF
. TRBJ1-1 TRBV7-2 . TGTGCCAGCAACTTATTCACGGCGATGAACACTGAAGCTTTCTTT CASNLFTAMNTEAFF
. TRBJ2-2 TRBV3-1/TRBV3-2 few TGTGCCAGCAGCCGCAAGACAATCACCGGGGAGCTGTTTTTT CASSRKTITGELFF
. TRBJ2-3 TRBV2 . TGTGCCAGCAGCGGAGGGCACACAGATACGCAGTATTTT CASSGGHTDTQYF
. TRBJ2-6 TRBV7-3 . TGTGCCAGCAGCCCCTCCGAGGCCTCTGGGGCCAACGTCCTGACTTTC CASSPSEASGANVLTF
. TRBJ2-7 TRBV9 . TGTGCCAGCAGCGCTACGGGCTACGAGCAGTACTTC CASSATGYEQYF
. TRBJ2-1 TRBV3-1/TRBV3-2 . TGTGCCAGCAGCGACAGTCCCCTTGAGCAGTTCTTC CASSDSPLEQFF
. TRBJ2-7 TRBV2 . TGTGCCAGCAGTGAGGGATACGAGCAGTACTTC CASSEGYEQYF
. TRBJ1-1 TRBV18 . TGTGCCAGCTCACCAGATATGGTGAACACTGAAGCTTTCTTT CASSPDMVNTEAFF
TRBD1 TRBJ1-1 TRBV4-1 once TGCGCCAGCAGCCATCCGGGACAGGGGAGGGGTAGGCTGGACACTGAAGCTTTCTTT CASSHPGQGRGRLDTEAFF
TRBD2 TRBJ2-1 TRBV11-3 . TGTGCCAGCAGCTTAGACAGGCCGGGGGGAAATGAGCAGTTCTTC CASSLDRPGGNEQFF
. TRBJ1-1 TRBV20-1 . TGCAGTGCTAGTCCGGGGGGGATGAACACTGAAGCTTTCTTT CSASPGGMNTEAFF